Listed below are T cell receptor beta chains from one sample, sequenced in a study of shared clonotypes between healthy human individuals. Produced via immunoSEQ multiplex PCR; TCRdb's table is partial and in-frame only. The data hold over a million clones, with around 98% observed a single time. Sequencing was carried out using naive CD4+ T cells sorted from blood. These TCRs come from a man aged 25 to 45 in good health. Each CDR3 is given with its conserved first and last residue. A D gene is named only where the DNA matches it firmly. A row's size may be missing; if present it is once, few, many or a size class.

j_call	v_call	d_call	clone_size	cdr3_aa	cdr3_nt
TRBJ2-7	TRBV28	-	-	CASSLGIGYEQYF	TGTGCCAGCAGTCTCGGAATCGGTTACGAGCAGTACTTC
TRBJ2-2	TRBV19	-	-	CASSKLLGGNTGELFF	TGTGCCAGTAGTAAACTCTTAGGGGGGAACACCGGGGAGCTGTTTTTT
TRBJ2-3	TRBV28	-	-	CASSPLEGASTDTQYF	TGTGCCAGCAGTCCGCTAGAGGGCGCTAGCACAGATACGCAGTATTTT
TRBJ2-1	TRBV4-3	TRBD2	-	CASSQVGLFSYNEQFF	TGCGCCAGCAGCCAAGTGGGACTATTCTCCTACAATGAGCAGTTCTTC
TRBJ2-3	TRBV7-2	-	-	CASLHNTDTQYF	TGTGCCAGTCTACACAACACAGATACGCAGTATTTT
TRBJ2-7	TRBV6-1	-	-	CASSEVHTPGRGPSYEQYF	TGTGCCAGCAGTGAAGTCCACACCCCCGGGAGGGGGCCTTCCTACGAGCAGTACTTC
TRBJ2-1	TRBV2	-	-	CASRVGGGNNEQFF	TGTGCCAGCAGAGTGGGAGGGGGGAACAATGAGCAGTTCTTC
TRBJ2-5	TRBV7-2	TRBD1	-	CASSLFWTGPQETQYF	TGTGCCAGCAGCCTCTTTTGGACAGGCCCCCAAGAGACCCAGTACTTC
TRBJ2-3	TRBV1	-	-	CTSSQGALSTDTQYF	TGCACCAGCAGCCAAGGGGCTCTTAGCACAGATACGCAGTATTTT
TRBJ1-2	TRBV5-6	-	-	CASSLGAVWVSGYTF	TGTGCCAGCAGCTTGGGAGCCGTCTGGGTCTCTGGCTACACCTTC
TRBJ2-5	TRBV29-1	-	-	CSVDGGPETQYF	TGCAGCGTCGACGGGGGGCCCGAGACCCAGTACTTC
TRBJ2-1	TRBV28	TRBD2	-	CASRLGTSGINEQFF	TGTGCCAGCAGGCTCGGGACTAGCGGGATAAATGAGCAGTTCTTC
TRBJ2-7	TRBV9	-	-	CASSVDGSSYEQYF	TGTGCCAGCAGCGTAGATGGGAGCTCTTACGAGCAGTACTTC
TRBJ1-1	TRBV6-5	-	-	CASSYSYSNEAFF	TGTGCCAGCAGTTACTCTTACTCGAATGAAGCTTTCTTT
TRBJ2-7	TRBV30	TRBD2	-	CAWEISGTHEQYF	TGTGCCTGGGAAATTAGCGGGACCCACGAGCAGTACTTC
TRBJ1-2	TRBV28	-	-	CASSFPSYGYTF	TGTGCCAGCAGTTTTCCCAGCTATGGCTACACCTTC
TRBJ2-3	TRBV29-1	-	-	CSVELWGAQDTQYF	TGCAGCGTTGAACTCTGGGGGGCGCAAGATACGCAGTATTTT
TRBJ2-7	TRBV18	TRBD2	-	CASSTISGASYEQYF	TGTGCCAGCTCAACGATTAGCGGGGCCTCCTACGAGCAGTACTTC
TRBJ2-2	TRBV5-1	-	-	CASSIPGGNTGELFF	TGCGCCAGCAGCATCCCTGGCGGGAACACCGGGGAGCTGTTTTTT
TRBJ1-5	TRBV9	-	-	CASSVGMGSNQPQHF	TGTGCCAGCAGCGTAGGTATGGGGAGCAATCAGCCCCAGCATTTT
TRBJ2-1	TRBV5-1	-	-	CASSLGERNHEQFF	TGCGCCAGCAGCTTGGGAGAAAGGAATCATGAGCAGTTCTTC
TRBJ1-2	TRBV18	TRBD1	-	CASSPGRGHGYGYTF	TGTGCCAGCTCACCAGGCAGGGGGCACGGCTATGGCTACACCTTC
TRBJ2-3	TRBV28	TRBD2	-	CASSLAGGPTDTQYF	TGTGCCAGCAGTTTGGCGGGAGGGCCGACAGATACGCAGTATTTT
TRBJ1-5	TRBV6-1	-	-	CASSEVRNQPQHF	TGTGCCAGCAGTGAAGTCCGGAATCAGCCCCAGCATTTT
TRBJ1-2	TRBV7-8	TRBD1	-	CASILGQGGGGYTF	TGTGCCAGCATTTTAGGACAGGGGGGCGGTGGCTACACCTTC
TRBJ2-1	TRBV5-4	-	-	CASSLAGSNEQFF	TGTGCCAGCAGCTTGGCCGGGAGCAATGAGCAGTTCTTC
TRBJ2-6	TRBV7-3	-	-	CASSPPGYGANVLTF	TGTGCCAGCAGCCCCCCGGGGTACGGGGCCAACGTCCTGACTTTC
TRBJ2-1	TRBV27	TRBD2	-	CASSSPSSGYYNEQFF	TGTGCCAGCAGTTCCCCCTCTAGCGGGTACTACAATGAGCAGTTCTTC
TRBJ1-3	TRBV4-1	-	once	CASSQVQGNSGNTIYF	TGCGCCAGCAGCCAAGTACAGGGCAACTCTGGAAACACCATATATTTT
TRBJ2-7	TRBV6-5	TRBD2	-	CASMIAGSYEQYF	TGTGCCAGCATGATAGCGGGATCCTACGAGCAGTACTTC
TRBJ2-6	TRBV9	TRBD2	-	CASSSGRAGANVLTF	TGTGCCAGCAGTTCCGGGAGGGCTGGGGCCAACGTCCTGACTTTC
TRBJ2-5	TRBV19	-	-	CASSMGGVLGETQYF	TGTGCCAGTAGTATGGGCGGGGTCCTCGGGGAGACCCAGTACTTC
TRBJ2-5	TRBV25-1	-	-	CASSQGETQYF	TGTGCCAGCAGTCAGGGGGAGACCCAGTACTTC
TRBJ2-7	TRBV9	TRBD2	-	CASSAALASSYEQYF	TGTGCCAGCAGTGCCGCACTAGCGTCCTCCTACGAGCAGTACTTC
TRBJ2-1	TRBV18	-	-	CASSVVDEQFF	TGTGCCAGCTCTGTAGTGGATGAGCAGTTCTTC
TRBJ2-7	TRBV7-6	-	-	CASSNYLGRTVSREQYF	TGTGCCAGCAGCAACTATCTTGGTCGGACCGTTTCGAGGGAGCAGTACTTC
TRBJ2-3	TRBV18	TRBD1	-	CASSPQGAGTDTQYF	TGTGCCAGCTCACCACAGGGGGCAGGTACAGATACGCAGTATTTT
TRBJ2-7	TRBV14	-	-	CASSQVRGGEQYF	TGTGCCAGCAGCCAAGTCAGGGGGGGCGAGCAGTACTTC
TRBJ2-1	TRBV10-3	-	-	CAISETHNEQFF	TGTGCCATCAGTGAGACGCACAATGAGCAGTTCTTC
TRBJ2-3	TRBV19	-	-	CASSWSSLPSTDTQYF	TGTGCCAGTAGTTGGTCTAGCCTCCCTAGCACAGATACGCAGTATTTT
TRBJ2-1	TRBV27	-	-	CASSQSLGEQFF	TGTGCCAGCAGTCAATCGCTGGGTGAGCAGTTCTTC
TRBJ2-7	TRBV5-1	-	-	CASSLRDLGDEQYF	TGCGCCAGCAGCCTCCGGGACCTAGGGGACGAGCAGTACTTC
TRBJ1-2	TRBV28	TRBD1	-	CASSGGTATYTF	TGTGCCAGCAGTGGTGGGACAGCTACTTACACCTTC
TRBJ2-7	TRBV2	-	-	CAIGHDSSYEQYF	TGTGCCATAGGTCACGACTCCTCCTACGAGCAGTACTTC
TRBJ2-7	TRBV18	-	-	CASSPPGLEQYF	TGTGCCAGCTCACCACCAGGCCTCGAGCAGTACTTC